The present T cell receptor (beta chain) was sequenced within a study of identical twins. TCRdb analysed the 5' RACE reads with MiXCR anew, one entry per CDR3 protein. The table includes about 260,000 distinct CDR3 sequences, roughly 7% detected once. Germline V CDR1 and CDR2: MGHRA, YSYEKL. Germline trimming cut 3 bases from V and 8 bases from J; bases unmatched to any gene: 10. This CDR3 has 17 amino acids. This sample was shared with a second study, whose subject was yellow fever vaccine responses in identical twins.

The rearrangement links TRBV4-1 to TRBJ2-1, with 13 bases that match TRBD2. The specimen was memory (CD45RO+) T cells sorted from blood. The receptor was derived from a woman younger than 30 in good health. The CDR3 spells CASSHSSGTSGVYEQFF. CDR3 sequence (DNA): TGCGCCAGCAGCCACTCTAGCGGGACTAGCGGGGTCTATGAGCAGTTCTTC.